This TCR beta chain was identified during a study of T cells expressing NK-cell markers. 5'RACE template switching with UMIs generated TCR beta cDNA. TCRdb reworked the 5' RACE reads into one entry per CDR3 protein, no DNA. This sample's clone table lists about 410,000 distinct CDR3 sequences. This CDR3 is built from 16 residues. Germline V gives CDR1 SGDLS, CDR2 YYNGEE. The sample was blood T cells: a sorted CD56 or NKG2C T cell subset, CD4+ or CD8+ T cells, or bulk PBMC T cells (not recorded which). The chain is built from TRBV9 and TRBJ1-2; the TCRdb D gene call, TRBD1, has no DNA to confirm it. The source of this sequence is a woman aged 45-59 years in good health. The CDR3 loop is CASSVRTGGKGYGYTF.